This T cell receptor (beta chain) derives from a study of control samples from healthy donors and cancer patients. Measured with immunoSEQ multiplex PCR; TCRdb has only the in-frame clones, and not every one. Among about 150,000 clones listed, about 93% were seen once. V was cut by 7 bases and J by 8 bases, with 21 bases left in between. The CDR3 length is 15 residues. In germline, CDR1 is SGHRS, CDR2 YFSETQ. The clonotype was recovered from a woman in her 30s in good health. The chain combines TRBV5-1 with TRBJ2-2, with D hard to call. Sequenced input: blood. The DNA of the CDR3 is TGCGCCAGCGGTCCGAGAGACCGAAAAATGGGGGAGCTGTTTTTT. Amino acids: CASGPRDRKMGELFF.